The clone carrying this T cell receptor (beta chain) showed up many times. The CDR3 sequence is 14 residues long. Trimming at V came to 4 bases and at J to 2 bases, leaving 4 bases not matched to a gene. CDR1 is SGDLS, CDR2 YYNGEE, per germline. Each diagnosis was grounded in clinical symptoms, serum thyroxine and TRAb, thyroid ultrasound, and orbital computed tomography. This entry comes from a study of T cells in Graves' hyperthyroidism and ophthalmopathy. TCR beta CDR3 regions were amplified from RNA. The TCR CDR3 first-round RT-PCR relied on the HTBI primer set. TCRdb processed the multiplex PCR reads anew with MiXCR; each CDR3 protein has one entry. Among about 250,000 distinct CDR3 sequences listed, 13% to 15% were seen once.

The source material was blood. The V call is TRBV9, the J call TRBJ1-2; TRBD1 matches 8 bases. The receptor was derived from a woman aged 45-65 years with Graves' hyperthyroidism that later progressed to Graves' ophthalmopathy. CDR3 coding DNA: TGTGCCAGCAGCTCCCGACAGGGGAACTATGGCTACACCTTC. Its protein is CASSSRQGNYGYTF.